This T cell receptor beta chain was found in a study of T cell changes during pregnancy in multiple sclerosis. CDR3 length: 15 residues. V shed 0 bases, J shed 15 bases, and the junction held 13 bases outside the gene matches. Germline CDR1 MGHRA, CDR2 YSYEKL. Only in-frame clones appear in the TCRdb table, and some are missing; sequencing was by immunoSEQ multiplex PCR. Of about 79,000 clones listed, 80% to 95% are singletons. The rearrangement links TRBV4-1 to TRBJ2-1; 8 positions agree with TRBD1. The material was CD4+ T cells from peripheral blood mononuclear cells, obtained in the second trimester of pregnancy. The clonotype comes from a female donor with multiple sclerosis, enrolled in a pregnancy study. Here the CDR3 DNA reads TGCGCCAGCAGCCAAGAGCTAGAAGACAGGGGTAGTCGGTTCTTC. Its protein product is CASSQELEDRGSRFF.